This TCR beta chain was sequenced for a study of control samples from healthy donors and cancer patients (TCRdb year 2020). Libraries were made using the immunoSEQ multiplex PCR assay. This is the immuneACCESS table as TCRdb keeps it, with only in-frame sequences that have V and J called. A part of the clones is gone; compared with another copy, unresolved V genes explain less than half, and the rest is unexplained. This sample gives 150,000 to 200,000 clones in total; more than 85% of them show up just once. The ten largest account for around 2.2% of the sample. With respect to this clone: Its antigen is currently not known. Qualities for individual bases were not recorded, and no much larger clone is one base off. Other DNA sequences in the sample encode the same CDR3.

This receptor was identified in a woman aged 35 to 49 in good health. Sequenced input: blood.

Read as DNA, the sequence is TGTGCCAGCAGTGAAGAGGGGAACACTGAAGCTTTCTTT. Its amino acids are CASSEEGNTEAFF. The chain is encoded by TRBV2 joined to TRBJ1-1; no D gene is confidently identified. Sequences SNHLY (CDR1) and FYNNEI (CDR2) are obtained from the germline V gene. The CDR3 sequence holds 13 residues, the cysteine and phenylalanine included. Just CDR3 DNA is preserved here, 39 bases in frame from base 1. V is pared back by 1 base and J by 1 base, with 4 bases lying between the germline termini.